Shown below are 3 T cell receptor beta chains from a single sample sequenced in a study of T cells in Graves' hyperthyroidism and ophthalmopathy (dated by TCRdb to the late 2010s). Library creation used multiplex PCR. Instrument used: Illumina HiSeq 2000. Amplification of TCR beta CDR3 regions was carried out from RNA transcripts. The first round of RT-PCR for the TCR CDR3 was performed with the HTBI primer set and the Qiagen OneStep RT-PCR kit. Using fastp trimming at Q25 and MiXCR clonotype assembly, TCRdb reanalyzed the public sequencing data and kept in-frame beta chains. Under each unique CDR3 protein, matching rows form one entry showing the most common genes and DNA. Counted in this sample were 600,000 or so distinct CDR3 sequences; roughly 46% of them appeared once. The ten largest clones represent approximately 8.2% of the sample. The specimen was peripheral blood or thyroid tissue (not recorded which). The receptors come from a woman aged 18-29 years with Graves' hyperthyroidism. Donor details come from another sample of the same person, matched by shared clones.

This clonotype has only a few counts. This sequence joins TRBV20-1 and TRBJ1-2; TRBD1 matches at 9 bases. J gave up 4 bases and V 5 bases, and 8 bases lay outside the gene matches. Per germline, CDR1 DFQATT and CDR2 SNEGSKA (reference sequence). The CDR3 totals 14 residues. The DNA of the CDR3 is TGCAGTGCTGTTGACAGGGGGATGAGCTATGGCTACACCTTC. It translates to CSAVDRGMSYGYTF.

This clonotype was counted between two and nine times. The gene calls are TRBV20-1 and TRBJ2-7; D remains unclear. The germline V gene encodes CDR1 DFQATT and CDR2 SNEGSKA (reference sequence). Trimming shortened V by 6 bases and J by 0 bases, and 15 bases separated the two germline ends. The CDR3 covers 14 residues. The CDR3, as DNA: TGCAGTGCAAAGCCATCCACGAGCTCCTACGAGCAGTACTTC. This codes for CSAKPSTSSYEQYF.

The CDR3 is CASSKLQLSGANVLTF. The CDR3 coding sequence is TGTGCCAGCAGCAAACTACAGTTATCTGGGGCCAACGTCCTGACTTTC. The chain employs TRBV7-9 and TRBJ2-6, with unresolved D. CDR3 length equals 16 residues. Germline V lookup: CDR1 SEHNR, CDR2 FQNEAQ (reference sequence). V was cut by 5 bases and J by 1 base, with 12 bases left in between.